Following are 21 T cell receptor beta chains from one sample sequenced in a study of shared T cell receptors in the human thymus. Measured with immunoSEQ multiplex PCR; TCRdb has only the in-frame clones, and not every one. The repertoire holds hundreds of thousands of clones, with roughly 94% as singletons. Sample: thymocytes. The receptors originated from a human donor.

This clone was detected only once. The CDR3 DNA reads as TGTGCCAGCAGTTACTTAACAGGGGAGACCCAGTACTTC. It codes for CASSYLTGETQYF. V and J are TRBV6-5 and TRBJ2-5; maybe TRBD1 (6 bases). Trimming took off 1 base at V and 5 bases at J, with 8 bases between the two ends. Germline V gene lookup returns CDR1 MNHEY and CDR2 SVGAGI. CDR3 length: 13 residues.

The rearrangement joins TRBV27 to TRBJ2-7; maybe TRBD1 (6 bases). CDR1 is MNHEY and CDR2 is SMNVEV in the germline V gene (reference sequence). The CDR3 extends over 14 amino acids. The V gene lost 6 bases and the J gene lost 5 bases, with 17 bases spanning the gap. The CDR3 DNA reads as TGTGCCAGCAGCTCACTCGACAGGACTCACGAGCAGTACTTC. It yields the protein CASSSLDRTHEQYF.

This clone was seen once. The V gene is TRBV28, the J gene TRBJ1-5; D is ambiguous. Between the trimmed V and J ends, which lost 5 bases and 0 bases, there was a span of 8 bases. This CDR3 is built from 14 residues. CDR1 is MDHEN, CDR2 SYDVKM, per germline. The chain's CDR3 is CASSRRSSNQPQHF. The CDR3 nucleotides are TGTGCCAGCAGTAGGCGGAGTAGCAATCAGCCCCAGCATTTT.

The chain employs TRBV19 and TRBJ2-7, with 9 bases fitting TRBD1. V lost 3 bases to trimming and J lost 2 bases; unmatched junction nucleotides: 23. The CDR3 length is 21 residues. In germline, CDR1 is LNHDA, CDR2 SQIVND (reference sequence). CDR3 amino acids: CASSIAIRPGQGSRTPYEQYF. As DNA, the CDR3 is TGTGCCAGTAGTATCGCAATCCGCCCGGGACAGGGCAGCCGCACCCCCTACGAGCAGTACTTC.

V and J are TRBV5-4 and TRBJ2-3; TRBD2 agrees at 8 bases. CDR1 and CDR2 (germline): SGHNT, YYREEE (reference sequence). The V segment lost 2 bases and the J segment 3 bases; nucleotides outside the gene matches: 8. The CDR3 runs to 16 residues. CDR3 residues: CASSLGTRGKTDTQYF. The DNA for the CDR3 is TGTGCCAGCAGCTTAGGGACTAGAGGGAAGACAGATACGCAGTATTTT.

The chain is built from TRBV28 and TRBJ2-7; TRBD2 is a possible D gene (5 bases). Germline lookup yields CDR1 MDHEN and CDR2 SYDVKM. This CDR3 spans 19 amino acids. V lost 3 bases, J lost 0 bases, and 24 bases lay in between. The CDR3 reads CASSFWENGSNLSSYEQYF. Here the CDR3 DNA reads TGTGCCAGCAGTTTTTGGGAGAATGGATCAAATCTCTCCTCCTACGAGCAGTACTTC.

The CDR3 protein is CASSSPQGRGVFEDTQYF. The CDR3 coding sequence is TGTGCCAGCAGCTCCCCCCAGGGGCGCGGGGTGTTTGAAGATACGCAGTATTTT. The gene calls are TRBV7-2 and TRBJ2-3; D possibly uses TRBD1 or TRBD2 (6 bases each). The CDR3 consists of 18 residues. Germline loops: CDR1 SGHTA, CDR2 FQGNSA. V gave up 4 bases and J gave up 5 bases, with 25 bases separating them. Complete variable domain (other parts from reference TRBV7-2 and TRBJ2-3): GAGVSQSPSNKVTEKGKDVELRCDPISGHTALYWYRQSLGQGLEFLIYFQGNSAPDKSGLPSDRFSAERTGGSVSTLTIQRTQQEDSAVYLCASSSPQGRGVFEDTQYFGPGTRLTVL.

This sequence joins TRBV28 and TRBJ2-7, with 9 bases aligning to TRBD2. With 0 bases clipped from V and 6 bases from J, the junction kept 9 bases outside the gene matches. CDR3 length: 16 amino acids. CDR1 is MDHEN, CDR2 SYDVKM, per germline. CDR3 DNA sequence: TGTGCCAGCAGTTTATGGGGGCGGGAGGGCCTCGGCGAGCAGTACTTC. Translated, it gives CASSLWGREGLGEQYF. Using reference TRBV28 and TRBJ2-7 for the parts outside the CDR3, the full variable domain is DVKVTQSSRYLVKRTGEKVFLECVQDMDHENMFWYRQDPGLGLRLIYFSYDVKMKEKGDIPEGYSVSREKKERFSLILESASTNQTSMYLCASSLWGREGLGEQYFGPGTRLTVT.

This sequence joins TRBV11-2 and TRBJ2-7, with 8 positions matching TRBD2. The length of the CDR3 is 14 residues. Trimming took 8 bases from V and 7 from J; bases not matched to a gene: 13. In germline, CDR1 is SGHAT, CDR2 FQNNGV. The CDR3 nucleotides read TGTGCCAGCTCCAAGCGGGCGGCGGGGGGAGAGCAGTACTTC. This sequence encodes CASSKRAAGGEQYF.

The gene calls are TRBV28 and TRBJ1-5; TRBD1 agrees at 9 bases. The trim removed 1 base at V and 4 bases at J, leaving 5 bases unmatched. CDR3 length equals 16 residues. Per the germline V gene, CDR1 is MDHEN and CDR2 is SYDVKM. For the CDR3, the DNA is TGTGCCAGCAGTTTATCGGGACAGGGTACGAATCAGCCCCAGCATTTT. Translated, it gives CASSLSGQGTNQPQHF.

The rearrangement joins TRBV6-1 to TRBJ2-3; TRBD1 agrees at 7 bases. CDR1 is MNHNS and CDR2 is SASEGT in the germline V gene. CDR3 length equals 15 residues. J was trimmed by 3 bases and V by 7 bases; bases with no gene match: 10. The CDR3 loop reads CASTQTTTGTDTQYF. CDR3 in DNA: TGTGCCAGCACCCAAACGACGACAGGGACAGATACGCAGTATTTT.

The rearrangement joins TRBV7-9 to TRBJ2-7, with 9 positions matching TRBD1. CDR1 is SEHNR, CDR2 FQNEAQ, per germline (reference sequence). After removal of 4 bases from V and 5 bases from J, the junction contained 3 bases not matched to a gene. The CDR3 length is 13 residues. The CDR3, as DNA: TGTGCCAGCAGCTGGGACAGGGTCGACGAGCAGTACTTC. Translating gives CASSWDRVDEQYF.

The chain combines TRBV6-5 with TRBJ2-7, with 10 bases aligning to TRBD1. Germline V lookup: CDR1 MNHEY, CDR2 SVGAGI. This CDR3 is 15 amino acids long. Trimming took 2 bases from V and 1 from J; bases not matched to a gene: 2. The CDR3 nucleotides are TGTGCCAGCAGTTACGGGACAGGGGATTCCTACGAGCAGTACTTC. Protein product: CASSYGTGDSYEQYF.

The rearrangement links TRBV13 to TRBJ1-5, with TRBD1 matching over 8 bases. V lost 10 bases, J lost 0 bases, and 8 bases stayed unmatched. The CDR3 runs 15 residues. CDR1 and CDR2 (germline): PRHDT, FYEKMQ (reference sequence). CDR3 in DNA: TGTGCCAACCCGGGACAGGTGATTAGCAATCAGCCCCAGCATTTT. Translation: CANPGQVISNQPQHF.

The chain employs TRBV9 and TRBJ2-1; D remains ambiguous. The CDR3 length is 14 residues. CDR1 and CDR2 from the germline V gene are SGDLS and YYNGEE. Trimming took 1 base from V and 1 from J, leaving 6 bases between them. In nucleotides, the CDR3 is TGTGCCAGCAGCGTAACCCCATCCTACAATGAGCAGTTCTTC. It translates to CASSVTPSYNEQFF. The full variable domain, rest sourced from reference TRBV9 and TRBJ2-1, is DSGVTQTPKHLITATGQRVTLRCSPRSGDLSVYWYQQSLDQGLQFLIQYYNGEERAKGNILERFSAQQFPDLHSELNLSSLELGDSALYFCASSVTPSYNEQFFGPGTRLTVL.

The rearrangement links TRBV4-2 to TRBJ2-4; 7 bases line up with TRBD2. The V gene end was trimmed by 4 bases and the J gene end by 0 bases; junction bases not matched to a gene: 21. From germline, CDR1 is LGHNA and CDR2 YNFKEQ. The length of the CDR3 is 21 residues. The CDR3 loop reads CASSPSSALLAEPLAKNIQYF. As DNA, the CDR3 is TGTGCCAGCAGCCCTTCGTCGGCTCTTCTAGCGGAACCCCTAGCCAAAAACATTCAGTACTTC.

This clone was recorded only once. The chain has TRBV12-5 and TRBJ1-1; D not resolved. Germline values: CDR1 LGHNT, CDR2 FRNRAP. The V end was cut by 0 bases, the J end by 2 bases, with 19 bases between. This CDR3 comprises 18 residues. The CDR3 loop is CASGLVIGSGDSNTEAFF. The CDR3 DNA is TGTGCTAGTGGTTTGGTAATAGGTTCGGGAGACTCCAACACTGAAGCTTTCTTT.

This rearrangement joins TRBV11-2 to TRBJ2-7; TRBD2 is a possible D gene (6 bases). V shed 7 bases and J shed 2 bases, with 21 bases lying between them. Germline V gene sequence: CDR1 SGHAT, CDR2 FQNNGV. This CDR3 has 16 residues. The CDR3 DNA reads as TGTGCCAGCATTAACTCGGATAAGCGGGTCCCCTACGAGCAGTACTTC. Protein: CASINSDKRVPYEQYF.

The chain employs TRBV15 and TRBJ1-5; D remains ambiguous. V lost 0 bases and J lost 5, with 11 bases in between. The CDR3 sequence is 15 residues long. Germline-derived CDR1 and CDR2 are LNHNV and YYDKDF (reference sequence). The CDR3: CATSRDPGIDQPQHF. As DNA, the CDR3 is TGTGCCACCAGCAGAGATCCTGGGATCGATCAGCCCCAGCATTTT.

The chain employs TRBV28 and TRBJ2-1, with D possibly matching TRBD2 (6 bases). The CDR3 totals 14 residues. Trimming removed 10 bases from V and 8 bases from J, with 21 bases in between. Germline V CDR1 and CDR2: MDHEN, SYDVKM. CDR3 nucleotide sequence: TGTGCCATCCCAGGGTTGTATCCGGGGGATGAGCAGTTCTTC. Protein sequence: CAIPGLYPGDEQFF.

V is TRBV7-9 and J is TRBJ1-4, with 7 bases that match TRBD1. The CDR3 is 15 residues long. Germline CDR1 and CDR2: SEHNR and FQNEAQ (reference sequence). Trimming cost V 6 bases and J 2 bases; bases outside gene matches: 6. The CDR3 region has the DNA TGTGCCAGCAGACCTTCAGGGGGGACTAATGAAAAACTGTTTTTT. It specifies CASRPSGGTNEKLFF.